Presented here are 9 T cell receptor beta chains from one specimen sequenced in a study of blood T cell repertoires in COVID-19. Clones were sequenced by immunoSEQ multiplex PCR, and TCRdb holds only the in-frame ones, with some missing. The sample lists around 360,000 clones, about 87% seen once, with around 1.9% in the top ten. Sequenced: PBMCs or T cells enriched from blood (not recorded which). The receptors were sampled from a man aged 35 to 55 in a cohort exposed to, infected with or recovered from COVID-19 (not recorded which).

The genes are TRBV5-1 and TRBJ2-7, with 8 bases identical to TRBD1. This CDR3 is 16 amino acids long. Germline assignment: CDR1 SGHRS and CDR2 YFSETQ. With 0 bases clipped from V and 2 bases from J, the junction kept 7 bases outside the gene matches. This CDR3 is CASSLAGTGIAYEQYF. The CDR3 nucleotides read TGCGCCAGCAGCTTGGCGGGGACAGGTATAGCCTACGAGCAGTACTTC.

V usage is TRBV27 and J usage is TRBJ2-2, with D possibly TRBD2 on 6 matching bases. With 4 bases removed from V and 6 bases from J, the gap between germline ends came to 6 bases. CDR3 length: 12 residues. Germline lookup yields CDR1 MNHEY and CDR2 SMNVEV (reference sequence). This CDR3 reads CASSSGAGELFF. CDR3 DNA sequence: TGTGCCAGCAGTTCGGGGGCCGGGGAGCTGTTTTTT.

The chain couples TRBV29-1 to TRBJ1-2; possible D gene TRBD1, 5 bases. Germline V gene sequence: CDR1 SQVTM, CDR2 ANQGSEA. Trimming stripped 2 bases from V and 6 bases from J, with 13 bases between. This CDR3 has 13 residues. The CDR3 bases are TGCAGCGTTGAACCGGGGGGGGGTCATGGCTACACCTTC. Translated, it gives CSVEPGGGHGYTF.

The chain uses TRBV6-5 and TRBJ2-3, with D maybe TRBD1 (6 bases). This CDR3 has 15 amino acids. The germline gives CDR1 MNHEY, CDR2 SVGAGI. V was trimmed by 7 bases and J by 4 bases, leaving 18 bases between them. CDR3 in DNA: TGTGCCAGCAACCTAGACAGGTTCCGCGCAGATACGCAGTATTTT. Protein: CASNLDRFRADTQYF.

The chain employs TRBV5-6 and TRBJ2-3; tentatively, D is TRBD2 (5 bases). The CDR3 loop spans 17 amino acids. From germline, CDR1 is SGHDT and CDR2 YYEEEE. Between the trimmed V and J ends, which lost 4 bases and 2 bases, there was a span of 20 bases. The CDR3 region has the DNA TGTGCCAGCAGCGGGCCGCTTAGCACAGCGGCCACAGATACGCAGTATTTT. It encodes CASSGPLSTAATDTQYF.

This clone was seen only a few times. Here the CDR3 reads CASSLFSGRGTYNEQFF. CDR3 nucleotides: TGTGCCAGCAGTTTATTTAGCGGGAGGGGTACCTACAATGAGCAGTTCTTC. The V call is TRBV27, the J call TRBJ2-1; TRBD2 matches at 11 bases. CDR3 length: 17 residues. With 1 base clipped from V and 2 bases from J, the junction kept 4 bases outside the gene matches. Germline V gene lookup returns CDR1 MNHEY and CDR2 SMNVEV (reference sequence).

V gene TRBV30 combines with J gene TRBJ2-7; TRBD1 agrees at 11 bases. The V and J ends lost 5 bases and 5 bases, in that order; junction bases with no gene match: 2. The germline CDR1 and CDR2 sequences are GTSNPN and SVGIG (reference sequence). The length of the CDR3 is 12 residues. The CDR3 sequence is CAWGQGANEQYF. The CDR3 region has the DNA TGTGCCTGGGGACAGGGGGCTAACGAGCAGTACTTC.

The J gene is TRBJ1-3, the V gene TRBV4-2; TRBD1 aligns across 7 bases. This CDR3 is built from 16 residues. V lost 5 bases to trimming and J lost 2 bases; unmatched junction nucleotides: 9. Germline CDR1 and CDR2: LGHNA and YNFKEQ. The CDR3 DNA is TGTGCCAGCAGCAGCCGGGACAGTGAGACTGGAAACACCATATATTTT. This sequence encodes CASSSRDSETGNTIYF.

CDR3 loop: CASSLGGGRAYEQYF. The DNA of the CDR3 is TGTGCCAGCAGCTTGGGTGGCGGGAGAGCGTACGAGCAGTACTTC. This sequence joins TRBV5-4 and TRBJ2-7; 7 nucleotides line up with TRBD2. CDR3 length: 15 residues. Germline loops: CDR1 SGHNT, CDR2 YYREEE (reference sequence). The junction had 7 bases not matched to a gene; V was cut back by 0 bases and J by 4 bases. The full variable domain, rest sourced from reference TRBV5-4 and TRBJ2-7, is ETGVTQSPTHLIKTRGQQVTLRCSSQSGHNTVSWYQQALGQGPQFIFQYYREEENGRGNFPPRFSGLQFPNYSSELNVNALELDDSALYLCASSLGGGRAYEQYFGPGTRLTVT.